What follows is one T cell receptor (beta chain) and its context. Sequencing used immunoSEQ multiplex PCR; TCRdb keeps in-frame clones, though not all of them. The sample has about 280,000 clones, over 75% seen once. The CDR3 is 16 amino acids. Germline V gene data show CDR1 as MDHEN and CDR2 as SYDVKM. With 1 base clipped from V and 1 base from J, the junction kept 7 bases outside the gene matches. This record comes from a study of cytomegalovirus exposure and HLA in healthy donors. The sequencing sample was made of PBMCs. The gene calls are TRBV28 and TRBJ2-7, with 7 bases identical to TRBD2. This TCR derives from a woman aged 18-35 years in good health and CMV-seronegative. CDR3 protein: CASSLYPAGISYEQYF. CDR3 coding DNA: TGTGCCAGCAGTTTATATCCAGCGGGAATATCCTACGAGCAGTACTTC.